This TCR beta chain stems from a study of blood T cell repertoires in COVID-19. Study context: The United States, Italy and Spain supplied acute and convalescent COVID-19 samples.

All enrollees were roughly 18 to 100 years old and from about 25 US areas. Clinical histories supplied by participants themselves formed the basis of cohort assignment. Trimming cost V 6 bases and J 3 bases, with 16 bases left between them. The CDR3 spans 15 residues. In germline, CDR1 is MNHEY, CDR2 SVGAGI. Only in-frame clones appear in the TCRdb table, and some are missing; sequencing was by immunoSEQ multiplex PCR. The sample yields about 300,000 clones, about nine tenths seen once. The source of this sequence is a man aged 25 to 40 who had recovered from COVID-19. The specimen sequenced was PBMCs or T cells enriched from blood (not recorded which). J is TRBJ2-3 and V is TRBV6-5; unclear D gene. As DNA, the CDR3 is TGTGCCAGCAGACCACAGTCCTTAACTACAGATACGCAGTATTTT. Its protein product is CASRPQSLTTDTQYF.